One and the same sample provided the 7 T cell receptor beta chains below, sequenced in a study of long-term antiretroviral therapy in people with HIV. immunoSEQ v3.0 was run at survey level. TCRdb's copy holds only in-frame clones and misses some; the assay was immunoSEQ multiplex PCR. The sample includes some 19,000 clones, roughly 80% of them seen just once. This sample comprised unsorted PBMCs, obtained 0.9 years after starting antiretroviral therapy. These receptors came from a young man with HIV.

This rearrangement joins TRBV28 to TRBJ1-2, with TRBD1 as a possible D gene (6 bases). The V and J ends lost 1 base and 8 bases respectively, with 11 bases between them. The CDR3 is made up of 13 amino acids. Germline CDR1 MDHEN, CDR2 SYDVKM. The chain's CDR3 is CASSLFGGTGYTF. The CDR3 DNA reads as TGTGCCAGCAGTTTATTCGGGGGCACGGGCTACACCTTC.

This chain links TRBV7-2 with TRBJ1-5; a weak D match, TRBD1 (5 bases). Trimming stripped 2 bases from V and 3 bases from J, with 14 bases between. The CDR3 sequence is 16 residues long. Per germline, CDR1 SGHTA and CDR2 FQGNSA. DNA of the CDR3: TGTGCCAGCAGCTTAACCTCCGGGACCCACAATCAGCCCCAGCATTTT. Translating it yields CASSLTSGTHNQPQHF. Filled out from reference TRBV7-2 and TRBJ1-5, the complete variable domain reads GAGVSQSPSNKVTEKGKDVELRCDPISGHTALYWYRQSLGQGLEFLIYFQGNSAPDKSGLPSDRFSAERTGGSVSTLTIQRTQQEDSAVYLCASSLTSGTHNQPQHFGDGTRLSIL.

The J gene is TRBJ2-3, the V gene TRBV7-9; D tentatively fits TRBD1 or TRBD2 (6 bases each). Germline assignment: CDR1 SEHNR and CDR2 FQNEAQ (reference sequence). V gave up 5 bases and J gave up 6 bases, with 12 bases separating them. The CDR3 spans 13 residues. The CDR3 is CASSPIGGDTQYF. CDR3 bases: TGTGCCAGCAGCCCGATAGGGGGGGATACGCAGTATTTT. Full variable domain (rest looked up from reference TRBV7-9 and TRBJ2-3): DTGVSQNPRHKITKRGQNVTFRCDPISEHNRLYWYRQTLGQGPEFLTYFQNEAQLEKSRLLSDRFSAERPKGSFSTLEIQRTEQGDSAMYLCASSPIGGDTQYFGPGTRLTVL.

The rearrangement links TRBV6-5 to TRBJ1-1; 7 nucleotides agree with TRBD1. Per germline, CDR1 MNHEY and CDR2 SVGAGI. J lost 7 bases, V lost 2 bases, and 7 bases had no gene match. CDR3 size: 14 residues. Written as DNA, the CDR3 is TGTGCCAGCAGTTACGACAGGGTGGATGATGAAGCTTTCTTT. Its protein product is CASSYDRVDDEAFF.

To note about this clone: Mismatch with germline at one junction end may stem from a read error. This sequence joins TRBV18 and TRBJ1-5; TRBD1 matches 7 bases. The V gene's germline CDR1 is KGHSH and CDR2 LQKENI. The CDR3 runs to 13 residues. In DNA form, the CDR3 reads TGTGCCACCTCAGAGAGGGGGCAGCGGCCCCAGCATTTT. It specifies CATSERGQRPQHF.

The chain combines TRBV20-1 with TRBJ1-5; a weak D match, TRBD1 (5 bases). Germline V gene data show CDR1 as DFQATT and CDR2 as SNEGSKA (reference sequence). This CDR3 region has 11 residues. The CDR3 protein is CRGGIPKPQHF. CDR3 DNA sequence: TGCAGGGGGGGGATCCCTAAGCCCCAGCATTTT.

This chain joins TRBV20-1 and TRBJ2-3; D is undetermined. Trimming removed 6 bases at V and 5 bases at J, with 9 bases between. The germline V gene encodes CDR1 DFQATT and CDR2 SNEGSKA (reference sequence). This CDR3 has 11 amino acids. The CDR3 is CSAIIVDTQYF. As DNA, the CDR3 is TGCAGTGCCATCATTGTAGATACGCAGTATTTT.